Listed below are T cell receptor beta chains from one sample, sequenced in a study of beta chain features in type 1 diabetes. Method: immunoSEQ multiplex PCR; TCRdb's copy keeps in-frame clones and lacks some. The sample has about 160,000 clones; approximately 62% are singletons. Sequenced material: naive CD4+ T cells from blood. These TCRs come from a man under 40 with type 1 diabetes. Both conserved end residues are part of each CDR3. The D gene is left open where the match is weak. Clone size is stated in some rows and not others, as once, few, many or a class when expanded.

J	length	size	V	D	CDR3	DNA
TRBJ2-1	15	-	TRBV5-1	TRBD2	CASSFATSGEDRQFF	TGCGCCAGCAGCTTCGCGACTAGCGGGGAGGACCGGCAGTTCTTC
TRBJ2-4	12	few	TRBV7-2	-	CASEGVDNIQYF	TGTGCCAGCGAGGGGGTAGATAACATTCAGTACTTC
TRBJ1-6	15	few	TRBV2	-	CASSAGQYNDSPLHF	TGTGCCAGCAGTGCCGGACAGTACAACGATTCACCCCTCCACTTT
TRBJ2-3	14	-	TRBV28	-	CASSSPPVTDTQYF	TGTGCCAGCAGTTCTCCTCCAGTCACAGATACGCAGTATTTT
TRBJ2-7	12	-	TRBV29-1	-	CSVGGLGVEQYF	TGCAGCGTTGGAGGTTTAGGGGTCGAGCAGTACTTC
TRBJ1-2	12	-	TRBV29-1	-	CSVEASSRGYTF	TGCAGCGTTGAAGCCAGCTCGCGGGGCTACACCTTC
TRBJ2-3	11	-	TRBV5-6	-	CASSSINTQYF	TGTGCCAGCAGTTCAATAAATACGCAGTATTTT
TRBJ2-4	15	-	TRBV7-2	-	CASSPSPGAFYIQYF	TGTGCCAGCAGCCCTAGTCCGGGGGCTTTTTACATTCAGTACTTC
TRBJ2-4	13	-	TRBV29-1	-	CSVEEQGRGIQYF	TGCAGCGTTGAAGAGCAGGGGAGAGGAATTCAGTACTTC
TRBJ1-2	13	-	TRBV5-6	-	CASSPQGNYGYTF	TGTGCCAGCAGCCCGCAGGGTAACTATGGCTACACCTTC
TRBJ2-7	13	-	TRBV7-9	-	CASSSGLTYEQYF	TGTGCCAGCAGCTCGGGACTCACCTACGAGCAGTACTTC
TRBJ1-6	14	few	TRBV9	-	CASSVEARNSPLHF	TGTGCCAGCAGCGTAGAGGCGAGGAATTCACCCCTCCACTTT
TRBJ2-7	14	-	TRBV30	-	CAWSVMTGAYEQYF	TGTGCCTGGAGTGTAATGACGGGAGCCTACGAGCAGTACTTC
TRBJ2-3	15	-	TRBV7-9	TRBD1	CASSLTGDGTDTQYF	TGTGCCAGCAGCCTCACAGGGGACGGCACAGATACGCAGTATTTT
TRBJ2-1	13	few	TRBV4-3	-	CASSQGGPGEQFF	TGCGCCAGCAGCCAAGGTGGGCCCGGAGAGCAGTTCTTC
TRBJ1-1	14	-	TRBV9	TRBD1	CASSAGQPNTEAFF	TGTGCCAGCAGCGCGGGACAGCCGAACACTGAAGCTTTCTTT
TRBJ1-1	12	few	TRBV10-3	-	CAIGRLNTEAFF	TGTGCCATCGGGCGCCTGAACACTGAAGCTTTCTTT
TRBJ2-5	17	-	TRBV15	-	CATSSGPEVRAGETQYF	TGTGCCACCAGCTCAGGGCCCGAGGTCAGGGCGGGAGAGACCCAGTACTTC
TRBJ1-2	17	once	TRBV10-3	-	CAISERTDGVAAYGYTF	TGTGCCATCAGTGAGCGCACGGACGGGGTTGCGGCCTATGGCTACACCTTC
TRBJ2-2	13	-	TRBV11-2	-	CASSLANTGELFF	TGTGCCAGCAGCTTAGCTAACACCGGGGAGCTGTTTTTT
TRBJ1-1	14	-	TRBV30	-	CAWEQGNRRTEAFF	TGTGCCTGGGAACAGGGAAATCGCCGGACTGAAGCTTTCTTT
TRBJ2-7	11	-	TRBV29-1	TRBD1	CSAGQGHEQYF	TGCAGCGCCGGACAGGGCCACGAGCAGTACTTC
TRBJ2-7	13	few	TRBV10-3	-	CASQGSGAYEQYF	TGTGCCTCACAGGGATCGGGTGCCTACGAGCAGTACTTC
TRBJ2-7	15	-	TRBV18	-	CASSRTEGVNGEQYF	TGTGCCAGCTCCAGGACAGAAGGGGTGAATGGCGAGCAGTACTTC
TRBJ2-5	14	once	TRBV7-9	-	CASSLTGSLETQYF	TGTGCCAGCAGCTTAACAGGTTCCCTAGAGACCCAGTACTTC
TRBJ2-7	13	-	TRBV27	-	CASSFYRNYEQYF	TGTGCCAGCAGTTTTTACAGAAACTACGAGCAGTACTTC
TRBJ2-7	13	-	TRBV2	-	CASTWTDPYEQYF	TGTGCCAGCACCTGGACCGACCCCTACGAGCAGTACTTC
TRBJ2-7	11	-	TRBV14	-	CASSHYYEQYF	TGTGCCAGCAGCCATTACTACGAGCAGTACTTC
TRBJ2-7	14	once	TRBV4-3	TRBD1	CASSRQQGPYEQYF	TGCGCCAGCAGCCGCCAACAGGGGCCCTACGAGCAGTACTTC
TRBJ2-1	16	-	TRBV6-5	-	CASSYAGASSYNEQFF	TGTGCCAGCAGTTACGCGGGGGCGTCCTCCTACAATGAGCAGTTCTTC
TRBJ1-2	14	-	TRBV29-1	TRBD1	CSGETGQSNYGYTF	TGCAGCGGTGAAACGGGACAGAGTAACTATGGCTACACCTTC
TRBJ2-7	11	few	TRBV25-1	-	CASSEYYEQYF	TGTGCCAGCAGTGAATACTACGAGCAGTACTTC
TRBJ2-5	13	-	TRBV19	-	CASSVTGSETQYF	TGTGCCAGTAGTGTCACAGGGTCAGAGACCCAGTACTTC
TRBJ2-1	12	-	TRBV5-1	-	CASSSSVNEQFF	TGCGCCAGCAGCTCTAGTGTGAATGAGCAGTTCTTC
TRBJ1-1	13	-	TRBV29-1	-	CSVMRGMNTEAFF	TGCAGCGTTATGAGGGGAATGAACACTGAAGCTTTCTTT
TRBJ2-7	13	few	TRBV2	-	CASTSGADYEQYF	TGTGCCAGCACATCAGGGGCTGACTACGAGCAGTACTTC
TRBJ2-5	14	-	TRBV5-1	TRBD1	CASSLEGGLETQYF	TGCGCCAGCAGCTTGGAAGGGGGCCTGGAGACCCAGTACTTC
TRBJ2-7	15	few	TRBV23-1	-	CASGSLRPRAYEQYF	TGCGCCAGCGGCAGTCTAAGACCGCGGGCCTACGAGCAGTACTTC
TRBJ1-5	15	-	TRBV5-1	-	CASSFSEGPNQPQHF	TGCGCCAGCAGCTTTAGTGAGGGACCAAATCAGCCCCAGCATTTT
TRBJ2-7	11	-	TRBV20-1	-	CSARKGYEQYF	TGCAGTGCTAGGAAGGGCTACGAGCAGTACTTC
TRBJ2-6	14	-	TRBV2	-	CASSLSSGANVLTF	TGTGCCAGCAGTCTGAGCTCTGGGGCCAACGTCCTGACTTTC